The next 19 T cell receptor beta chains were all read from a single sample in a study of human T cells and chemical hapten exposure. Total RNA was extracted from unfractionated whole blood. TCRdb processed the 5' RACE reads anew with MiXCR; each CDR3 protein has one entry. In the table there are about 80,000 distinct CDR3 sequences, more than 15% of which are singletons. The receptor set was obtained from a female donor in good health.

This clonotype was counted only a few times. J is TRBJ1-2 and V is TRBV28, with TRBD1 identical over 9 bases. This CDR3 contains 14 residues. The germline V gene encodes CDR1 MDHEN and CDR2 SYDVKM. V shed 4 bases and J 4 bases; nucleotides not matched to a gene: 4. The CDR3 region is CASSSTGGSYGYTF. The CDR3, as DNA: TGTGCCAGCAGTTCTACAGGGGGCTCCTATGGCTACACCTTC.

This clonotype was seen many times. This chain uses TRBV7-2 with TRBJ2-2; 7 positions match TRBD2. V dropped 4 bases and J dropped 3; count of bases not matched to a gene: 8. The germline V gene has CDR1 SGHTA and CDR2 FQGNSA. This CDR3 comprises 16 residues. CDR3 in DNA: TGTGCCAGCAGCTGGGACTACAGCTTCGACACCGGGGAGCTGTTTTTT. As protein: CASSWDYSFDTGELFF.

This clonotype occurred a few times. This rearrangement joins TRBV5-4 to TRBJ1-4; D gene ambiguous. This CDR3 has 12 residues. Per the germline V gene, CDR1 is SGHNT and CDR2 is YYREEE (reference sequence). Trimming stripped 0 bases from V and 8 bases from J, with 5 bases between. Written as DNA, the CDR3 is TGTGCCAGCAGCTTGGATTACGAAAAACTGTTTTTT. Encoded protein: CASSLDYEKLFF.

V usage is TRBV6-6 and J usage is TRBJ1-5, with a weak D call TRBD1 (5 bases). The length of the CDR3 is 16 residues. CDR1 is MNHNY, CDR2 SVGAGI, per germline (reference sequence). V was shortened by 5 bases and J by 6 bases, with 20 bases between the two germline ends. The CDR3 nucleotides are TGTGCCAGCAGTGACCCCCTCGGGGGGGTCCCTCAGCCCCAGCATTTT. Translating gives CASSDPLGGVPQPQHF.

This chain joins TRBV2 and TRBJ1-4; D is unclear. With 5 bases removed from V and 7 bases from J, the gap between germline ends came to 11 bases. The CDR3 runs 13 residues. Germline lookup yields CDR1 SNHLY and CDR2 FYNNEI. The chain's CDR3 is CASSRESREKLFF. The CDR3 DNA follows: TGTGCCAGCAGTCGCGAGAGCCGTGAAAAACTGTTTTTT. Full variable domain (outside the CDR3, taken from reference TRBV2 and TRBJ1-4): EPEVTQTPSHQVTQMGQEVILRCVPISNHLYFYWYRQILGQKVEFLVSFYNNEISEKSEIFDDQFSVERPDGSNFTLKIRSTKLEDSAMYFCASSRESREKLFFGSGTQLSVL.

Only a few counts were recorded for this clonotype. The chain uses TRBV7-8 and TRBJ1-1; the D is unclear. This CDR3 spans 11 amino acids. Trimming left V 1 base short and J 11 bases short, with 8 bases between. The V gene's germline CDR1 is SGHVS and CDR2 FQNEAQ. Here the CDR3 reads CASSLESGAFF. The CDR3 coding sequence is TGTGCCAGCAGCTTAGAATCCGGGGCTTTCTTT.

V and J are TRBV20-1 and TRBJ2-3; the match to TRBD2 covers 12 bases. The CDR3 runs 19 residues. Germline assignment: CDR1 DFQATT and CDR2 SNEGSKA (reference sequence). J lost 0 bases, V lost 0 bases, and 10 bases had no gene match. The CDR3 DNA reads TGCAGTGCTAGAGATGGAAAGACTAGCGGGAGCCCTAGCACAGATACGCAGTATTTT. This translates into CSARDGKTSGSPSTDTQYF.

This clonotype was counted once. The CDR3 here is CASSSIQGTGKSTEAFF. The CDR3, as DNA: TGTGCCAGCAGCTCGATTCAGGGTACAGGGAAAAGCACTGAAGCTTTCTTT. V and J are TRBV7-9 and TRBJ1-1; D perhaps matches TRBD1 (6 bases). Trimming cost V 4 bases and J 4 bases, with 22 bases left between them. The CDR3 is 17 amino acids. CDR1 and CDR2 (germline): SEHNR, FQNEAQ (reference sequence).

V is TRBV6-1 and J is TRBJ1-2; D perhaps matches TRBD1 (6 bases). Trimming removed 3 bases from V and 5 bases from J, with 13 bases in between. Germline V gene lookup returns CDR1 MNHNS and CDR2 SASEGT. CDR3 size: 14 residues. The CDR3 bases are TGTGCCAGCAGTGAGGGCAGGGGAGGTTATGGCTACACCTTC. Amino acid sequence: CASSEGRGGYGYTF.

This clonotype was found a few times. This chain uses TRBV7-2 with TRBJ2-3; D is uncertain. CDR1 is SGHTA, CDR2 FQGNSA, per germline. Trimming pared 7 bases from V and 2 bases from J, leaving 10 bases between. The CDR3 loop spans 13 amino acids. As DNA, the CDR3 is TGTGCCAGCACCCATGAGCTCACAGATACGCAGTATTTT. It encodes CASTHELTDTQYF.

This clonotype came up a few times. The chain is built from TRBV29-1 and TRBJ1-1; no definite D call. V shed 4 bases and J shed 11 bases, with 11 bases lying between them. Germline CDR1 and CDR2: SQVTM and ANQGSEA. The CDR3 consists of 10 residues. The CDR3 is CSVAKSQAFF. CDR3 nucleotide sequence: TGCAGCGTTGCTAAGTCTCAGGCTTTCTTT.

This clonotype was seen only a few times. The chain employs TRBV15 and TRBJ2-5; maybe TRBD1 (7 bases). Trimming left V 5 bases short and J 3 bases short, with 13 bases between. Per germline, CDR1 LNHNV and CDR2 YYDKDF (reference sequence). This CDR3 spans 14 amino acids. In nucleotides, the CDR3 is TGTGCCACCAGCGCTCCAGGGGGGAAAGAGACCCAGTACTTC. Translation gives CATSAPGGKETQYF. Together with reference TRBV15 and TRBJ2-5, the CDR3 gives the full variable domain: DAMVIQNPRYQVTQFGKPVTLSCSQTLNHNVMYWYQQKSSQAPKLLFHYYDKDFNNEADTPDNFQSRRPNTSFCFLDIRSPGLGDTAMYLCATSAPGGKETQYFGPGTRLLVL.

This clonotype was detected only a few times. The V gene is TRBV7-9, the J gene TRBJ1-4, with 8 positions matching TRBD1. Germline lookup yields CDR1 SEHNR and CDR2 FQNEAQ (reference sequence). The V segment lost 5 bases and the J segment 8 bases; nucleotides outside the gene matches: 19. The CDR3 totals 18 residues. The CDR3 DNA reads TGTGCCAGCAGCCCGGGGACAGGTCGGTCCCTTTTTGGCGAAAAACTGTTTTTT. It is translated as CASSPGTGRSLFGEKLFF.

CDR3 amino acids: CASSYSGVNPYEQYF. CDR3 nucleotides: TGTGCCAGCAGTTATTCGGGAGTTAATCCCTACGAGCAGTACTTC. This chain uses TRBV27 with TRBJ2-7; D possibly corresponds to TRBD2 (6 bases). The V end was cut by 4 bases, the J end by 2 bases, with 15 bases between. Germline CDR1 and CDR2: MNHEY and SMNVEV (reference sequence). This CDR3 region has 15 residues.

The CDR3 bases are TGTGCCAGCAGCTTAGGGGCCCGGCGGGGACAGGAGTACTATGGCTACACCTTC. Translating gives CASSLGARRGQEYYGYTF. The V call is TRBV7-9, the J call TRBJ1-2, with 8 bases that match TRBD1. The V gene end was trimmed by 1 base and the J gene end by 3 bases; junction bases not matched to a gene: 13. CDR3 length: 18 amino acids. Germline V gives CDR1 SEHNR, CDR2 FQNEAQ (reference sequence).

This clonotype turned up a few times. The V call is TRBV27, the J call TRBJ2-3; D possibly corresponds to TRBD2 (5 bases). Germline V gene sequence: CDR1 MNHEY, CDR2 SMNVEV (reference sequence). CDR3 length equals 16 residues. Trimming removed 1 base at V and 3 bases at J, with 14 bases between. CDR3 nucleotide sequence: TGTGCCAGCAGTTTATATTGGACTTATACTACAGATACGCAGTATTTT. Amino acid sequence: CASSLYWTYTTDTQYF.

CDR3 bases: TGTGCCTGGAGGGACCGGGACAGGGTTGGAGGCTACACCTTC. Protein product: CAWRDRDRVGGYTF. The V and J genes are TRBV30 and TRBJ1-2; 9 bases fit TRBD1. Germline values: CDR1 GTSNPN, CDR2 SVGIG (reference sequence). This CDR3 has 14 residues. J lost 8 bases, V lost 3 bases, and 10 bases had no gene match.

In its sample, this clonotype was seen a few times. This chain joins TRBV30 and TRBJ1-6, with a possible D match to TRBD1 (6 bases). The CDR3 is 14 residues long. Trimming left V 0 bases short and J 10 bases short, with 13 bases between. Germline assignment: CDR1 GTSNPN and CDR2 SVGIG (reference sequence). This chain's CDR3 is CAWSVLGGESPLHF. The CDR3 DNA is TGTGCCTGGAGTGTACTTGGGGGCGAATCACCCCTCCACTTT.

This clonotype has more than one count but fewer than ten. V is TRBV6-5 and J is TRBJ2-1; no clear D. The V gene's germline CDR1 is MNHEY and CDR2 SVGAGI. Trimming pared 5 bases from V and 9 bases from J, leaving 8 bases between. This CDR3 contains 11 residues. CDR3 amino acids: CASSPGLEQFF. For the CDR3, the DNA is TGTGCCAGCAGTCCGGGCCTTGAGCAGTTCTTC.